The TCR beta chain under discussion was sequenced for a study of T cell responses to AZD1222 COVID-19 vaccine. Measured with immunoSEQ multiplex PCR; TCRdb has only the in-frame clones, and not every one. The sample lists under 95,000 clones; over 75% were seen once. This clone has more than one count but fewer than ten. This CDR3 is 11 amino acids long. Deletions cut 4 bases from V and 2 bases from J, with 2 bases between. Germline V gives CDR1 MDHEN, CDR2 SYDVKM. The chain has TRBV28 and TRBJ1-2, with D hard to call. The specimen comprised peripheral blood, sampled 28 days after the second AZD1222 dose. This TCR came from an adult who received the AZD1222 COVID-19 vaccine. CDR3 region: CASSSNYGYTF. The CDR3 DNA follows: TGTGCCAGCAGTTCGAACTATGGCTACACCTTC.